The next 2 T cell receptor beta chains were all read from a single sample in a study of post-analysis software for immune sequencing data. General study results and limits: Four or five TRBV segments, including TRBV5-6, TRBV5-1 and TRBV20-1, were more frequent in patients than controls.

Their antigen targets remain unknown. Built from TCR beta cDNA, the libraries had unique molecular identifiers in them. From the PCR reads, TCRdb called clonotypes with MiXCR, one entry per CDR3 protein. The sample records 800,000 to 950,000 distinct CDR3 sequences, under 70% being singletons. The sample comprised blood. The origin of the receptors is a girl under 18 with multiple sclerosis.

The gene calls are TRBV3-1 and TRBJ2-7; 8 bases map to TRBD1. This CDR3 contains 16 residues. CDR1 is LGHDT and CDR2 is YNNKEL in the germline V gene (reference sequence). The V segment lost 0 bases and the J segment 1 base; nucleotides outside the gene matches: 5. This CDR3 is CASSQDLNRGSYEQYF. The CDR3 DNA sequence: TGTGCCAGCAGCCAAGATTTGAACAGGGGGTCCTACGAGCAGTACTTC.

This rearrangement joins TRBV12-3 or TRBV12-4 to TRBJ2-7; the D gene is possibly TRBD2 (5 bases). Trimming stripped 8 bases from V and 5 bases from J, with 13 bases between. This CDR3 comprises 12 residues. CDR3 sequence (DNA): TGTGCCAGCCGCGCCATGCGGGACGAGCAGTACTTC. Translating it yields CASRAMRDEQYF.